This TCR beta chain emerged from a study of T-cell memory formation after mild COVID-19. Study overall: Most TCR clusters belonged to a single donor.

Study outcomes and limitations: Clones that shrank (day 15 to 85) were balanced CD4/CD8, whereas later expanders leaned CD4+. The CD4+ clones that contracted clustered mainly within CM and EM, and the CD8+ clones concentrated in EMRA.

Concerning this clonotype itself: Its specificity is unknown.

cDNA libraries for TCR alpha and TCR beta, carrying sample barcodes and UMIs, came from 5'RACE with constant-segment primers. One entry per CDR3 protein, called by TCRdb with MiXCR from the 5' RACE reads. The sample records 130,000 to 150,000 distinct CDR3 sequences, roughly 21% being singletons. The sequenced sample was PBMCs or a T cell subset sorted from them (not recorded which). This clonotype originated in an adult woman who had mild COVID-19 (a few samples of this study predate the infection). Cell type and time point are not known.

The CDR3 DNA follows: TGTGCCAGCAGCTCCAGAGCCGCGGGGGGGCTCAATGAGCAGTTCTTC. Its translation is CASSSRAAGGLNEQFF. This rearrangement joins TRBV7-9 to TRBJ2-1, with TRBD2 identical over 9 bases. V lost 4 bases to trimming and J lost 6 bases; unmatched junction nucleotides: 10. This CDR3 region has 16 residues. The germline V gene encodes CDR1 SEHNR and CDR2 FQNEAQ (reference sequence). The entire variable domain, with the rest obtained from reference TRBV7-9 and TRBJ2-1, is as follows: DTGVSQNPRHKITKRGQNVTFRCDPISEHNRLYWYRQTLGQGPEFLTYFQNEAQLEKSRLLSDRFSAERPKGSFSTLEIQRTEQGDSAMYLCASSSRAAGGLNEQFFGPGTRLTVL.